This entry lists 10 T cell receptor beta chains sequenced from one sample in a study of cytomegalovirus exposure and HLA in healthy donors (dated by TCRdb to between 2016 and 2019). The protocol used for the library was the immunoSEQ multiplex PCR assay. Sourced from immuneACCESS, this table was stored by TCRdb with only in-frame sequences that have V and J called. A share of the clones is absent; for the studies checked, an unresolved V gene accounts for under half, and the remainder has no known explanation. The sample profile shows 150,000 to 200,000 clones; 85% to 90% of them were found once. Of the sample, 10% is held by the ten largest clones. Sample: PBMCs. The receptors come from a woman aged 18 to 35 in good health and CMV-seropositive.

This chain uses TRBV28 with TRBJ2-7, with a tentative D call TRBD1 (6 bases). The length of the CDR3 is 15 residues. In germline, CDR1 is MDHEN, CDR2 SYDVKM. The ends were cut back, 5 bases at V and 3 bases at J, with 17 bases in the middle. The CDR3 here is CASSLHRRRGYEQYF. Written as DNA, the CDR3 is TGTGCCAGCAGTCTCCACCGTCGCAGGGGCTACGAGCAGTACTTC.

The CDR3 DNA follows: TGCGCCAGCAGCTCCAGCGGGAGGTCCAACACCGGGGAGCTGTTTTTT. Translated: CASSSSGRSNTGELFF. This chain uses TRBV5-1 with TRBJ2-2; 9 bases line up with TRBD2. This CDR3 region has 16 residues. CDR1 is SGHRS, CDR2 YFSETQ, per germline. V shed 3 bases and J 2 bases; nucleotides not matched to a gene: 5.

This rearrangement joins TRBV7-9 to TRBJ1-2; tentatively, D is TRBD1 (6 bases). Per germline, CDR1 SEHNR and CDR2 FQNEAQ (reference sequence). The germline V and J ends were trimmed by 1 base and 4 bases, with 16 bases remaining between them. This CDR3 is built from 16 residues. CDR3 sequence reads: CASSLGTGFGPYGYTF. The CDR3 region has the DNA TGTGCCAGCAGCTTAGGCACAGGGTTCGGCCCCTATGGCTACACCTTC.

The chain carries TRBV5-4 and TRBJ2-7; 7 bases fit TRBD2. Germline V lookup: CDR1 SGHNT, CDR2 YYREEE (reference sequence). The trim removed 5 bases at V and 5 bases at J, leaving 19 bases unmatched. The CDR3 runs to 17 residues. For the CDR3, the DNA is TGTGCCAGCAGTCGGGGGGTAGCGGCAGCCGGAGGGAACGAGCAGTACTTC. This translates into CASSRGVAAAGGNEQYF.

This rearrangement joins TRBV4-1 to TRBJ2-5; 12 bases align to TRBD2. V lost 4 bases and J lost 4; bases outside the gene matches: 16. Per germline, CDR1 MGHRA and CDR2 YSYEKL. There are 19 residues in the CDR3. This CDR3 reads CASSPKLLAGGPVGETQYF. CDR3 nucleotide sequence: TGCGCCAGCAGCCCCAAGCTCCTAGCGGGAGGGCCAGTAGGAGAGACCCAGTACTTC.

This chain connects TRBV4-2 to TRBJ2-7; 9 bases are shared with TRBD2. J gave up 4 bases and V 1 base, and 5 bases lay outside the gene matches. This CDR3 comprises 15 residues. Germline lookup yields CDR1 LGHNA and CDR2 YNFKEQ. CDR3 amino acids: CASSQVASGVYEQYF. For the CDR3, the DNA is TGTGCCAGCAGCCAAGTGGCTAGCGGGGTGTACGAGCAGTACTTC.

The V call is TRBV7-9, the J call TRBJ1-4; 9 bases agree with TRBD1. After removal of 4 bases from V and 8 bases from J, the junction contained 5 bases not matched to a gene. This CDR3 comprises 14 residues. Germline values: CDR1 SEHNR, CDR2 FQNEAQ (reference sequence). This CDR3 reads CASSYGQGNEKLFF. Here the CDR3 DNA reads TGTGCCAGCAGCTATGGACAGGGGAACGAAAAACTGTTTTTT.

V is TRBV5-1 and J is TRBJ2-7; TRBD1 aligns across 9 bases. The length of the CDR3 is 14 residues. Germline CDR1 is SGHRS and CDR2 is YFSETQ. The V segment lost 2 bases and the J segment 5 bases; nucleotides outside the gene matches: 5. The CDR3 nucleotides read TGCGCCAGCAGCTTCGGACAGGGGTGGAACGAGCAGTACTTC. Encoded protein: CASSFGQGWNEQYF.

CDR3 nucleotide sequence: TGCAGCGTTGACGGTGGGGCCTCCTACGAGCAGTACTTC. It codes for CSVDGGASYEQYF. The chain recombines TRBV29-1 with TRBJ2-7; D perhaps matches TRBD1 (5 bases). Germline V gives CDR1 SQVTM, CDR2 ANQGSEA. The V end lost 3 bases, the J end lost 0 bases, and 9 bases lay between the germline ends. This CDR3 contains 13 residues.

The genes are TRBV5-6 and TRBJ2-1, with a weak D call TRBD1 (5 bases). The CDR3 runs 15 residues. Germline V gene lookup returns CDR1 SGHDT and CDR2 YYEEEE. Trimming took 0 bases from V and 5 from J, leaving 12 bases between them. Here the CDR3 reads CASSLDWAGNNEQFF. The CDR3 coding sequence is TGTGCCAGCAGCTTGGACTGGGCAGGGAACAATGAGCAGTTCTTC.